The 23 T cell receptor beta chains in this list originate from one sample, sequenced in a study of cytomegalovirus exposure and HLA in healthy donors. 60 Vbeta and 13 Jbeta primers were used in PCR. The protocol was immunoSEQ multiplex PCR, while the TCRdb copy is restricted to in-frame clones and leaves out a portion. Of a few hundred thousand clones detected, approximately 80% appear once; the ten largest clones hold 0.22%. Sequencing used PBMCs. The receptors derive from a girl between 2 and 10 years old in good health and CMV-seronegative.

This rearrangement joins TRBV6-6 to TRBJ1-2; no clear D gene. The germline gives CDR1 MNHNY, CDR2 SVGAGI (reference sequence). CDR3 length: 11 amino acids. V was shortened by 6 bases and J by 5 bases, with 7 bases between the two germline ends. This CDR3 is CASRGGYGYTF. In DNA form, the CDR3 reads TGTGCCAGCAGAGGAGGGTATGGCTACACCTTC.

This clone occurred once. A junction end diverges from the germline sequence, so it may reflect a read error. This sequence joins TRBV6-1 and TRBJ1-1; weak D call: TRBD1 (5 bases). CDR3 size: 9 residues. Per germline, CDR1 MNHNS and CDR2 SASEGT. The CDR3 DNA reads as TGTGCCAGCAACGAAGGGGTTCCCTTT. It translates to CASNEGVPF.

The rearrangement uses TRBV19 and TRBJ2-2; D call uncertain. The CDR3 contains 14 residues. Germline-derived CDR1 and CDR2 are LNHDA and SQIVND (reference sequence). Between the trimmed V and J ends, which lost 5 bases and 1 base, there was a span of 8 bases. The CDR3 sequence: CASSATGNTGELFF. CDR3 in DNA: TGTGCCAGTAGTGCGACGGGGAACACCGGGGAGCTGTTTTTT.

The chain joins TRBV19 to TRBJ1-5; D perhaps matches TRBD1 (6 bases). Trimming pared 4 bases from V and 6 bases from J, leaving 16 bases between. CDR1 and CDR2 from the germline V gene are LNHDA and SQIVND (reference sequence). The CDR3 has 15 amino acids. The chain's CDR3 is CASSKPEGVTQPQHF. The CDR3 coding sequence is TGTGCCAGTAGTAAGCCCGAGGGGGTGACTCAGCCCCAGCATTTT.

This chain joins TRBV13 and TRBJ2-5; 8 bases are shared with TRBD2. Per germline, CDR1 PRHDT and CDR2 FYEKMQ (reference sequence). Trimming at V came to 7 bases and at J to 5 bases, leaving 15 bases not matched to a gene. This CDR3 is built from 16 residues. CDR3 loop: CASTRRSGGPWETQYF. CDR3 nucleotide sequence: TGTGCCAGCACGCGGAGGTCGGGAGGGCCTTGGGAGACCCAGTACTTC.

This clone has a handful of counts. The genes are TRBV15 and TRBJ2-7, with 9 bases matching TRBD2. Germline V CDR1 and CDR2: LNHNV, YYDKDF (reference sequence). Unmatched junction bases numbered 6, after V lost 0 bases and J lost 0 bases. This CDR3 region has 17 residues. The CDR3: CATSRDRAGGVSYEQYF. Written as DNA, the CDR3 is TGTGCCACCAGCAGAGATCGGGCGGGGGGGGTCTCCTACGAGCAGTACTTC.

V is TRBV4-1 and J is TRBJ2-1; D not certain. Germline values: CDR1 MGHRA, CDR2 YSYEKL. This CDR3 contains 14 residues. The V end was cut by 1 base, the J end by 5 bases, with 9 bases between. The CDR3 bases are TGCGCCAGCAGCCAAGGGGCGTACGACAATGAGCAGTTCTTC. This sequence encodes CASSQGAYDNEQFF.

This clone was detected a few times. V and J are TRBV6-4 and TRBJ1-1; D is perhaps TRBD1 (6 bases). This CDR3 is built from 14 residues. Per germline, CDR1 MRHNA and CDR2 SNTAGT. The V end lost 4 bases, the J end lost 5 bases, and 14 bases lay between the germline ends. Here the CDR3 reads CASSADPRGTEAFF. The DNA for the CDR3 is TGTGCCAGCAGTGCCGACCCTAGGGGGACTGAAGCTTTCTTT.

This chain joins TRBV19 and TRBJ1-2; TRBD1 matches 12 bases. The length of the CDR3 is 14 residues. V shed 6 bases and J 5 bases; nucleotides not matched to a gene: 4. Germline V gene lookup returns CDR1 LNHDA and CDR2 SQIVND (reference sequence). CDR3 protein: CASRSGQGAYGYTF. For the CDR3, the DNA is TGTGCCAGTAGATCGGGACAGGGGGCGTATGGCTACACCTTC.

The rearrangement uses TRBV5-1 and TRBJ2-2, with 12 bases lining up with TRBD1. The CDR3 totals 19 residues. Germline CDR1 and CDR2: SGHRS and YFSETQ. J was trimmed by 7 bases and V by 4 bases; bases with no gene match: 17. For the CDR3, the DNA is TGCGCCAGCAGCCCAGGGGCCGTCATGGGGACAGGGGGCATCGGGGAGCTGTTTTTT. This sequence encodes CASSPGAVMGTGGIGELFF.

J is TRBJ1-1 and V is TRBV10-3, with D maybe TRBD1 (5 bases). Trimming pared 2 bases from V and 5 bases from J, leaving 12 bases between. Germline V CDR1 and CDR2: ENHRY, SYGVKD. CDR3 length: 14 residues. The CDR3 loop reads CAISEAGLGTEAFF. CDR3 in DNA: TGTGCCATCAGTGAGGCAGGGCTGGGGACTGAAGCTTTCTTT.

The chain couples TRBV29-1 to TRBJ2-7, with 7 bases identical to TRBD1. CDR3 size: 11 residues. Germline values: CDR1 SQVTM, CDR2 ANQGSEA. J was trimmed by 5 bases and V by 8 bases; bases with no gene match: 6. The CDR3 loop is CSTWDSNEQYF. The DNA for the CDR3 is TGCAGCACATGGGACAGTAACGAGCAGTACTTC.

This clone was picked up a small number of times. The rearrangement uses TRBV2 and TRBJ2-5; 11 nucleotides agree with TRBD2. The assigned J gene may be wrong: the sequence end matches TRBJ2-7 better. Germline V gene lookup returns CDR1 SNHLY and CDR2 FYNNEI. CDR3 size: 17 residues. The CDR3 protein is CASSDPASGLADYEQYF. In DNA, the CDR3 is TGTGCCAGCAGTGACCCAGCGTCGGGACTAGCGGACTACGAGCAGTACTTC.

This chain uses TRBV5-1 with TRBJ2-7, with TRBD2 identical over 10 bases. V lost 1 base, J lost 3 bases, and 10 bases stayed unmatched. The CDR3 loop spans 17 amino acids. The germline CDR1 and CDR2 sequences are SGHRS and YFSETQ. CDR3 loop: CASSLISGRPPHYEQYF. In DNA, the CDR3 is TGCGCCAGCAGCTTGATTAGCGGGAGGCCCCCACACTACGAGCAGTACTTC. The full variable domain, with the rest looked up from reference TRBV5-1 and TRBJ2-7, is KAGVTQTPRYLIKTRGQQVTLSCSPISGHRSVSWYQQTPGQGLQFLFEYFSETQRNKGNFPGRFSGRQFSNSRSEMNVSTLELGDSALYLCASSLISGRPPHYEQYFGPGTRLTVT.

The chain couples TRBV9 to TRBJ2-7; possible D gene TRBD2, 6 bases. CDR3 length: 14 amino acids. The V and J ends lost 1 base and 7 bases respectively, with 15 bases between them. The germline CDR1 and CDR2 sequences are SGDLS and YYNGEE. The CDR3 DNA reads TGTGCCAGCAGCGTATTCTGGGACTCTCGTGAGCAGTACTTC. It yields the protein CASSVFWDSREQYF.

V is TRBV27 and J is TRBJ1-5; D might be TRBD1 (5 bases). CDR1 is MNHEY, CDR2 SMNVEV, per germline (reference sequence). The CDR3 length is 14 residues. V was trimmed by 3 bases and J by 8 bases, leaving 14 bases between them. The CDR3 here is CASSLHWTLKPQHF. The CDR3, as DNA: TGTGCCAGCAGTTTGCATTGGACACTTAAGCCCCAGCATTTT.

The chain uses TRBV6-6 and TRBJ2-5; unclear D gene. The CDR3 runs 14 residues. V shed 3 bases and J shed 4 bases, with 12 bases lying between them. Germline-derived CDR1 and CDR2 are MNHNY and SVGAGI (reference sequence). CDR3 protein: CASSYVQAPETQYF. The CDR3 bases are TGTGCCAGCAGTTATGTTCAGGCCCCAGAGACCCAGTACTTC.

This clone was seen more than once but under ten times. The gene calls are TRBV27 and TRBJ2-7, with 8 bases lining up with TRBD1. Germline assignment: CDR1 MNHEY and CDR2 SMNVEV (reference sequence). The length of the CDR3 is 14 residues. V trimming: 7 bases; J trimming: 0 bases; junction bases outside the gene matches: 5. The CDR3 region is CASNRQGNSYEQYF. For the CDR3, the DNA is TGTGCCAGCAACCGACAGGGGAACTCCTACGAGCAGTACTTC.

The chain recombines TRBV18 with TRBJ2-7; D may be TRBD2 (5 bases). The CDR3 contains 14 residues. From germline, CDR1 is KGHSH and CDR2 LQKENI. V lost 5 bases to trimming and J lost 1 base, with 12 bases between them. The CDR3 DNA is TGTGCCAGCTCATCGACAACGGGGTCCTACGAGCAGTACTTC. Translation: CASSSTTGSYEQYF.

This clone showed up just a few times. As DNA, the CDR3 is TGTGCCAGCAGACCCCAGGGGAACGAGCAGTACTTC. Encoded protein: CASRPQGNEQYF. V and J are TRBV5-6 and TRBJ2-7, with D tentatively TRBD1 (6 bases). Germline V CDR1 and CDR2: SGHDT, YYEEEE. The V end lost 5 bases, the J end lost 5 bases, and 11 bases lay between the germline ends. The CDR3 runs 12 residues.

J is TRBJ2-7 and V is TRBV27; D might be TRBD2 (5 bases). Germline CDR1 is MNHEY and CDR2 is SMNVEV (reference sequence). V lost 3 bases to trimming and J lost 0 bases, with 12 bases between them. CDR3 length: 15 amino acids. The DNA for the CDR3 is TGTGCCAGCAGTTTTGTAGGCGAGGGCTCCTACGAGCAGTACTTC. Translation gives CASSFVGEGSYEQYF.

The chain links TRBV6-6 to TRBJ2-7; 7 bases are shared with TRBD2. Germline V gene lookup returns CDR1 MNHNY and CDR2 SVGAGI (reference sequence). CDR3 length: 11 amino acids. The J segment lost 9 bases and the V segment lost 6 bases, leaving 5 bases of the junction unmatched. CDR3: CASREGGGQYF. For the CDR3, the DNA is TGTGCCAGCAGGGAGGGCGGGGGGCAGTACTTC.

The CDR3 DNA sequence: TGTGCCAGCAGCGTAACTAGCGGGGGTACCTACGAGCAGTACTTC. Protein: CASSVTSGGTYEQYF. V gene TRBV9 combines with J gene TRBJ2-7, with 11 bases lining up with TRBD2. The V gene end was trimmed by 1 base and the J gene end by 2 bases; junction bases not matched to a gene: 2. The germline gives CDR1 SGDLS, CDR2 YYNGEE. The CDR3 sequence is 15 residues long.